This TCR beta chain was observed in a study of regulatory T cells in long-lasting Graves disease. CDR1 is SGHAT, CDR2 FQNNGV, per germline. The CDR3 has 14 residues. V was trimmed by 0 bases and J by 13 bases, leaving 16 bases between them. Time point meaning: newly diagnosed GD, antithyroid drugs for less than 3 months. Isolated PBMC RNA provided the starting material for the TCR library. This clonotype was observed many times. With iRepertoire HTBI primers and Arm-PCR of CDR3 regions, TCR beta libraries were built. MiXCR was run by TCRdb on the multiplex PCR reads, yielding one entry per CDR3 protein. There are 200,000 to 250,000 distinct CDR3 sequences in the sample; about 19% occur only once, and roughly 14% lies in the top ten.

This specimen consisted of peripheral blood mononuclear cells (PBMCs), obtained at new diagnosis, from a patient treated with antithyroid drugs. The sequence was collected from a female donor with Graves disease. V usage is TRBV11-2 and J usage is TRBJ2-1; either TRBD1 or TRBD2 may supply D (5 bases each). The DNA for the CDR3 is TGTGCCAGCAGCTTAGATTGGGACGGCCTGAGCCAGTTCTTC. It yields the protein CASSLDWDGLSQFF.